Shown below are 32 T cell receptor beta chains from a single sample sequenced in a study of blood T cell repertoires in COVID-19. Sequencing used immunoSEQ multiplex PCR; TCRdb keeps in-frame clones, though not all of them. The sample lists about 310,000 clones, around 84% occurring once. The sequencing sample was made of PBMCs or T cells enriched from blood (not recorded which). The origin of the receptors is a woman aged 30 to 39 who had been exposed to COVID-19.

The CDR3 DNA sequence: TGTGCCTGGGGGACAGGGTTCAATCAGCCCCAGCATTTT. This codes for CAWGTGFNQPQHF. The rearrangement uses TRBV30 and TRBJ1-5; 9 nucleotides match TRBD1. With V trimmed by 5 bases and J by 3 bases, 2 bases remained unmatched. Germline-derived CDR1 and CDR2 are GTSNPN and SVGIG (reference sequence). CDR3 length equals 13 residues. The complete variable domain, with remaining parts taken from reference TRBV30 and TRBJ1-5, reads SQTIHQWPATLVQPVGSPLSLECTVEGTSNPNLYWYRQAAGRGLQLLFYSVGIGQISSEVPQNLSASRPQDRQFILSSKKLLLSDSGFYLCAWGTGFNQPQHFGDGTRLSIL.

The gene calls are TRBV4-2 and TRBJ2-7, with D perhaps TRBD1 (7 bases). From germline, CDR1 is LGHNA and CDR2 YNFKEQ. Deletions cut 0 bases from V and 0 bases from J, with 15 bases between. The CDR3 covers 17 residues. CDR3 DNA sequence: TGTGCCAGCAGCCAAGATCTTGGGCAGGGGGGCTCCTACGAGCAGTACTTC. Amino acid sequence: CASSQDLGQGGSYEQYF.

This clone appeared once. The rearrangement joins TRBV28 to TRBJ1-6; no definite D call. V shed 5 bases and J shed 2 bases, with 16 bases lying between them. The germline CDR1 and CDR2 sequences are MDHEN and SYDVKM. CDR3 length equals 17 residues. As DNA, the CDR3 is TGTGCCAGCAGTCCAACCCGCGGGGAGGCCTATAATTCACCCCTCCACTTT. Translated, it gives CASSPTRGEAYNSPLHF.

The chain links TRBV9 to TRBJ2-7; 8 bases fit TRBD1. Per the germline V gene, CDR1 is SGDLS and CDR2 is YYNGEE. The CDR3 consists of 15 residues. The J segment lost 6 bases and the V segment lost 2 bases, leaving 10 bases of the junction unmatched. This CDR3 reads CASSVRGTGGIEQYF. The DNA for the CDR3 is TGTGCCAGCAGCGTTAGGGGGACAGGAGGGATCGAGCAGTACTTC.

The rearrangement links TRBV2 to TRBJ1-4, with 7 bases aligning to TRBD1. The CDR3 is 12 residues long. Germline V gene lookup returns CDR1 SNHLY and CDR2 FYNNEI. J lost 8 bases, V lost 7 bases, and 4 bases had no gene match. The CDR3 loop reads CASKGAGEKLFF. CDR3 in DNA: TGTGCCAGCAAGGGGGCTGGAGAAAAACTGTTTTTT.

The rearrangement links TRBV30 to TRBJ2-2; no definite D call. The CDR3 has 13 residues. Germline V gene data show CDR1 as GTSNPN and CDR2 as SVGIG (reference sequence). With 4 bases removed from V and 2 bases from J, the gap between germline ends came to 8 bases. CDR3 sequence reads: CAWKIANTGELFF. The CDR3 DNA reads TGTGCCTGGAAAATAGCCAACACCGGGGAGCTGTTTTTT. Drawing the rest from reference TRBV30 and TRBJ2-2, the complete variable domain is SQTIHQWPATLVQPVGSPLSLECTVEGTSNPNLYWYRQAAGRGLQLLFYSVGIGQISSEVPQNLSASRPQDRQFILSSKKLLLSDSGFYLCAWKIANTGELFFGEGSRLTVL.

The chain joins TRBV12-2 to TRBJ1-5; the table's TRBD1 call for D was not verified on the DNA. TRBV12-2 is a documented pseudogene. This CDR3 region has 14 residues. The DNA of the CDR3 is TGTGCAAATCCGGGACATCAGGGAGATCAGCCCCAGCATTTT. It yields the protein CANPGHQGDQPQHF.

The chain couples TRBV6-1 to TRBJ2-5, with unresolved D. Trimming took 1 base from V and 4 from J, leaving 4 bases between them. CDR1 is MNHNS, CDR2 SASEGT, per germline. CDR3 length: 12 residues. DNA of the CDR3: TGTGCCAGCAGTGAAGTCGGAGAGACCCAGTACTTC. It specifies CASSEVGETQYF.

The V gene is TRBV29-1, the J gene TRBJ1-1, with D perhaps matching TRBD1 (5 bases). Germline CDR1 reads SQVTM; CDR2 reads ANQGSEA. V was pared by 4 bases and J by 0 bases, with 9 bases between. This CDR3 spans 13 amino acids. This CDR3 reads CSVVRAMNTEAFF. The CDR3 nucleotides are TGCAGCGTTGTCAGGGCTATGAACACTGAAGCTTTCTTT.

The rearrangement joins TRBV19 to TRBJ1-1; 8 nucleotides match TRBD1. V lost 7 bases and J lost 6; bases outside the gene matches: 13. Germline-derived CDR1 and CDR2 are LNHDA and SQIVND (reference sequence). This CDR3 has 15 residues. CDR3 sequence reads: CASKDREGGFSEAFF. As DNA, the CDR3 is TGTGCCAGTAAGGACAGGGAGGGGGGATTTTCTGAAGCTTTCTTT. The whole variable domain, remainder taken from reference TRBV19 and TRBJ1-1, is DGGITQSPKYLFRKEGQNVTLSCEQNLNHDAMYWYRQDPGQGLRLIYYSQIVNDFQKGDIAEGYSVSREKKESFPLTVTSAQKNPTAFYLCASKDREGGFSEAFFGQGTRLTVV.

The rearrangement uses TRBV2 and TRBJ2-7; D is possibly TRBD1 (6 bases). Per the germline V gene, CDR1 is SNHLY and CDR2 is FYNNEI. Trimming took off 6 bases at V and 3 bases at J, with 15 bases between the two ends. The CDR3 covers 14 residues. In DNA form, the CDR3 reads TGTGCCAGCAGCCCCCCGGGACATCGCTACGAGCAGTACTTC. It codes for CASSPPGHRYEQYF.

The chain uses TRBV6-5 and TRBJ1-1; D may be TRBD1 (6 bases). V gave up 7 bases and J gave up 4 bases, with 16 bases separating them. The length of the CDR3 is 14 residues. Germline-derived CDR1 and CDR2 are MNHEY and SVGAGI. The CDR3 here is CASTQGRASTEAFF. The CDR3 nucleotides are TGTGCCAGCACTCAGGGGAGAGCCAGCACTGAAGCTTTCTTT.

This clone appeared a few times. The chain links TRBV6-5 to TRBJ2-5; 8 bases agree with TRBD2. The CDR3 runs 15 residues. V trimming: 6 bases; J trimming: 1 base; junction bases outside the gene matches: 7. Germline CDR1 reads MNHEY; CDR2 reads SVGAGI. The CDR3 protein is CASSIGAGAQETQYF. The CDR3 nucleotides read TGTGCCAGCAGCATTGGAGCGGGAGCCCAAGAGACCCAGTACTTC.

This chain joins TRBV24-1 and TRBJ1-2; TRBD1 aligns across 8 bases. Germline lookup yields CDR1 KGHDR and CDR2 SFDVKD. Trimming at V came to 0 bases and at J to 6 bases, leaving 2 bases not matched to a gene. This CDR3 contains 14 residues. The CDR3 DNA sequence: TGTGCCACCAGTGATTTGCGGACAGGGCATGGCTACACCTTC. Its protein product is CATSDLRTGHGYTF.

The V call is TRBV2, the J call TRBJ2-2, with a tentative D call TRBD2 (5 bases). The CDR3 length is 13 residues. Trimming shortened V by 5 bases and J by 7 bases, and 11 bases separated the two germline ends. Per the germline V gene, CDR1 is SNHLY and CDR2 is FYNNEI. CDR3 protein: CASSTLASGELFF. The CDR3 DNA follows: TGTGCCAGCAGTACGTTAGCGAGCGGGGAGCTGTTTTTT.

This sequence joins TRBV4-2 and TRBJ1-1; a possible D gene is TRBD1 (6 bases). The CDR3 loop spans 14 amino acids. The V end was cut by 5 bases, the J end by 2 bases, with 12 bases between. Germline CDR1 LGHNA, CDR2 YNFKEQ. The CDR3 loop is CASSLTGSNTEAFF. As DNA, the CDR3 is TGTGCCAGCAGCTTGACAGGTTCCAACACTGAAGCTTTCTTT.

This chain connects TRBV2 to TRBJ2-1; 14 nucleotides match TRBD2. The CDR3 length is 15 residues. CDR1 is SNHLY, CDR2 FYNNEI, per germline. Trimming removed 6 bases from V and 7 bases from J; junction bases left unmatched: 5. CDR3 sequence reads: CASRTGTSGRNEQFF. In DNA, the CDR3 is TGTGCCAGCAGAACCGGGACTAGCGGGAGAAATGAGCAGTTCTTC.

This clone was picked up one time. The gene calls are TRBV4-1 and TRBJ1-5, with 9 positions matching TRBD1. The J segment lost 3 bases and the V segment lost 4 bases, leaving 7 bases of the junction unmatched. The CDR3 spans 16 residues. Per germline, CDR1 MGHRA and CDR2 YSYEKL. CDR3 residues: CASSLIQGADNQPQHF. Here the CDR3 DNA reads TGCGCCAGCAGCCTTATACAGGGGGCCGACAATCAGCCCCAGCATTTT.

The V and J genes are TRBV12-3 or TRBV12-4 and TRBJ1-5; D is unclear. The CDR3 contains 13 residues. V lost 7 bases to trimming and J lost 5 bases, with 12 bases between them. The CDR3 is CASKNPGDQPQHF. CDR3 in DNA: TGTGCCAGCAAGAACCCGGGAGATCAGCCCCAGCATTTT.

The sample holds one count of this clone. This sequence joins TRBV14 and TRBJ1-1; no definite D call. Trimming took off 3 bases at V and 6 bases at J, with 14 bases between the two ends. Germline loops: CDR1 SGHDN, CDR2 FVKESK. This CDR3 region has 14 residues. The CDR3 loop reads CASSHRGFVAEAFF. CDR3 nucleotides: TGTGCCAGCAGCCATCGAGGGTTTGTTGCTGAAGCTTTCTTT.

J is TRBJ1-6 and V is TRBV9, with no clear D. V was clipped by 0 bases and J by 2 bases, with 6 bases between them. The CDR3 is made up of 15 amino acids. Germline assignment: CDR1 SGDLS and CDR2 YYNGEE. The CDR3 loop reads CASSVATTYNSPLHF. In DNA, the CDR3 is TGTGCCAGCAGCGTAGCTACGACCTATAATTCACCCCTCCACTTT.

This clone occurred once. This chain links TRBV5-1 with TRBJ2-5; tentative D call: TRBD1 (5 bases). The germline V gene encodes CDR1 SGHRS and CDR2 YFSETQ. The CDR3 totals 14 residues. With 3 bases removed from V and 5 bases from J, the gap between germline ends came to 14 bases. The CDR3 DNA follows: TGCGCCAGCAGCTCAGTAGGGGTTTTGGAGACCCAGTACTTC. Translated: CASSSVGVLETQYF. Using reference TRBV5-1 and TRBJ2-5 for the parts outside the CDR3, the full variable domain is KAGVTQTPRYLIKTRGQQVTLSCSPISGHRSVSWYQQTPGQGLQFLFEYFSETQRNKGNFPGRFSGRQFSNSRSEMNVSTLELGDSALYLCASSSVGVLETQYFGPGTRLLVL.

This chain connects TRBV5-8 to TRBJ2-4; 8 nucleotides agree with TRBD1. Per germline, CDR1 SGHTS and CDR2 YDEGEE. The CDR3 contains 16 residues. V was clipped by 2 bases and J by 1 base; unmatched bases: 5. CDR3 region: CASSFWTGNAKNIQYF. DNA of the CDR3: TGTGCCAGCAGCTTTTGGACAGGGAACGCCAAAAACATTCAGTACTTC. The entire variable domain, with the rest obtained from reference TRBV5-8 and TRBJ2-4, is as follows: EAGVTQSPTHLIKTRGQQATLRCSPISGHTSVYWYQQALGLGLQFLLWYDEGEERNRGNFPPRFSGRQFPNYSSELNVNALELEDSALYLCASSFWTGNAKNIQYFGAGTRLSVL.

V gene TRBV21-1 combines with J gene TRBJ1-6. TRBV21-1 has pseudogene status. The CDR3 loop spans 14 amino acids. The DNA of the CDR3 is TGTGCCAGCAGCGGGAGCACCTATAATTCACCCCTCCACTTT. This codes for CASSGSTYNSPLHF.

The chain couples TRBV28 to TRBJ1-5, with 8 bases matching TRBD1. Germline V lookup: CDR1 MDHEN, CDR2 SYDVKM. The CDR3 length is 17 residues. With 5 bases clipped from V and 7 bases from J, the junction kept 16 bases outside the gene matches. The CDR3 here is CASSELYGTGGEQPQHF. In DNA form, the CDR3 reads TGTGCCAGCAGTGAGCTTTATGGAACAGGGGGTGAGCAGCCCCAGCATTTT. Full variable domain (outside the CDR3, taken from reference TRBV28 and TRBJ1-5): DVKVTQSSRYLVKRTGEKVFLECVQDMDHENMFWYRQDPGLGLRLIYFSYDVKMKEKGDIPEGYSVSREKKERFSLILESASTNQTSMYLCASSELYGTGGEQPQHFGDGTRLSIL.

The rearrangement joins TRBV13 to TRBJ1-2, with 9 bases that match TRBD1. Germline-derived CDR1 and CDR2 are PRHDT and FYEKMQ (reference sequence). Unmatched junction bases numbered 10, after V lost 5 bases and J lost 9 bases. The CDR3 has 14 residues. The chain's CDR3 is CASSHGGQGRSYTF. CDR3 sequence (DNA): TGTGCCAGCAGCCACGGAGGACAGGGGAGAAGCTACACCTTC.

The J gene is TRBJ2-7, the V gene TRBV21-1; TRBD2 is taken as the D call from the table, unchecked against the DNA. TRBV21-1 is assigned pseudogene status. The CDR3 contains 18 residues. CDR3 nucleotide sequence: TGTGCCAGCAGCAGCCCCCCACCCGGGACTAAATATTTCGGGGAGCAGTACTTC. Translated, it gives CASSSPPPGTKYFGEQYF.

This rearrangement joins TRBV10-3 to TRBJ1-3, with D unclear. The CDR3 is 16 residues long. With 0 bases removed from V and 0 bases from J, the gap between germline ends came to 9 bases. Germline V lookup: CDR1 ENHRY, CDR2 SYGVKD. CDR3 nucleotides: TGTGCCATCAGTGAGTCTCTGTTTTCCTCTGGAAACACCATATATTTT. Protein product: CAISESLFSSGNTIYF.

V gene TRBV27 combines with J gene TRBJ1-2; D remains ambiguous. The CDR3 length is 13 residues. Looked up from germline, CDR1 is MNHEY and CDR2 is SMNVEV (reference sequence). With 7 bases removed from V and 7 bases from J, the gap between germline ends came to 16 bases. CDR3 in DNA: TGTGCCAGCAATCCCGGCGGGCGCGGTGGCTACACCTTC. This sequence encodes CASNPGGRGGYTF.

The rearrangement joins TRBV6-4 to TRBJ1-2; D is possibly TRBD1 (6 bases). This CDR3 comprises 12 residues. The V end lost 2 bases, the J end lost 7 bases, and 8 bases lay between the germline ends. Germline CDR1 reads MRHNA; CDR2 reads SNTAGT. The CDR3 DNA reads TGTGCCAGCAGTGACAGGGGGACTGGCTACACCTTC. It yields the protein CASSDRGTGYTF.

The gene calls are TRBV12-3 or TRBV12-4 and TRBJ1-4; 8 positions match TRBD1. The trim removed 5 bases at V and 10 bases at J, leaving 6 bases unmatched. The CDR3 contains 13 residues. The CDR3: CASSPGQGRKLFF. The CDR3 DNA reads as TGTGCCAGCAGTCCCGGACAGGGCAGAAAACTGTTTTTT.

J is TRBJ1-1 and V is TRBV4-1; D uncertain. The V end lost 3 bases, the J end lost 2 bases, and 10 bases lay between the germline ends. Germline V gives CDR1 MGHRA, CDR2 YSYEKL. The CDR3 length is 14 residues. CDR3 protein: CASSHVGSNTEAFF. In DNA, the CDR3 is TGCGCCAGCAGCCACGTAGGGAGTAACACTGAAGCTTTCTTT.